The 30 T cell receptor beta chains below come from one sample, sequenced in a study of T cells in Graves' hyperthyroidism and ophthalmopathy. TCR beta CDR3 region amplification was performed from RNA transcripts. Initially, a first-round RT-PCR of the TCR CDR3 employed the HTBI primer set. Using its own MiXCR run on the multiplex PCR reads, TCRdb lists one record per CDR3 protein. The sample shows approximately 430,000 distinct CDR3 sequences, approximately 14% of them seen only once. The specimen sequenced was blood. The source of these receptors is a woman between 18 and 29 years old with Graves' hyperthyroidism.

This clonotype was observed at least ten times. The J gene is TRBJ2-3, the V gene TRBV12-3 or TRBV12-4, with 11 positions matching TRBD2. V lost 6 bases, J lost 0 bases, and 14 bases stayed unmatched. The CDR3 extends over 19 amino acids. The CDR3 loop is CASSRRLAGGLFSTDTQYF. CDR3 DNA sequence: TGTGCCAGCAGCCGCAGGCTAGCGGGGGGCCTTTTTAGCACAGATACGCAGTATTTT.

In its sample, this clonotype was seen many times. The chain combines TRBV12-3 or TRBV12-4 with TRBJ1-1; D might be TRBD1 (5 bases). This CDR3 is 12 amino acids long. Trimming removed 6 bases from V and 5 bases from J, with 10 bases in between. In nucleotides, the CDR3 is TGTGCCAGCAGGCCCGGGGGGACTGAAGCTTTCTTT. Translation: CASRPGGTEAFF.

The V gene is TRBV19, the J gene TRBJ2-7, with 11 nucleotides matching TRBD1. This CDR3 has 15 residues. The J segment lost 3 bases and the V segment lost 5 bases, leaving 6 bases of the junction unmatched. CDR1 is LNHDA, CDR2 SQIVND, per germline (reference sequence). The CDR3 coding sequence is TGTGCCAGTAGTGCTCCCGGGACAGGGGGCTACGAGCAGTACTTC. Translating it yields CASSAPGTGGYEQYF. Looking up the rest from reference TRBV19 and TRBJ2-7 gives the full variable domain: DGGITQSPKYLFRKEGQNVTLSCEQNLNHDAMYWYRQDPGQGLRLIYYSQIVNDFQKGDIAEGYSVSREKKESFPLTVTSAQKNPTAFYLCASSAPGTGGYEQYFGPGTRLTVT.

Ten or more counts support this clonotype. The gene calls are TRBV7-9 and TRBJ2-1, with 8 bases matching TRBD2. The germline gives CDR1 SEHNR, CDR2 FQNEAQ (reference sequence). V was clipped by 5 bases and J by 5 bases; unmatched bases: 11. The CDR3 is made up of 16 amino acids. This CDR3 reads CASSHRGGGSDNEQFF. As DNA, the CDR3 is TGTGCCAGCAGCCATCGGGGCGGGGGGTCCGACAATGAGCAGTTCTTC.

This rearrangement joins TRBV9 to TRBJ2-3; unclear D gene. CDR1 SGDLS and CDR2 YYNGEE come from the germline V gene. V gave up 0 bases and J gave up 2 bases, with 13 bases separating them. The CDR3 extends over 16 amino acids. In DNA form, the CDR3 reads TGTGCCAGCAGCGTAGGTCCCAGTACCTACACAGATACGCAGTATTTT. This translates into CASSVGPSTYTDTQYF.

Details on this clonotype: A much larger clone is a single base away; this may be a read error. Likely a read error: the CDR3 ends without its conserved phenylalanine or tryptophan. The chain links TRBV10-3 to TRBJ2-7; 8 bases are shared with TRBD1. This CDR3 is built from 15 residues. With 10 bases clipped from V and 3 bases from J, the junction kept 14 bases outside the gene matches. Looked up from germline, CDR1 is ENHRY and CDR2 is SYGVKD. The CDR3 spells CASRPLGDRIYEQYY. CDR3 in DNA: TGTGCCAGCAGACCCCTGGGGGACAGGATCTACGAGCAGTACTAC.

Many counts were recorded for this clonotype. The chain employs TRBV5-5 and TRBJ1-1, with D hard to call. The germline V gene encodes CDR1 SGHKS and CDR2 YYEKEE (reference sequence). V was trimmed by 6 bases and J by 4 bases, leaving 13 bases between them. This CDR3 contains 13 residues. The CDR3 loop reads CASNLIGPTEAFF. CDR3 bases: TGTGCCAGCAATTTAATAGGGCCCACTGAAGCTTTCTTT.

This clonotype was seen repeatedly, ten times or more. The rearrangement uses TRBV12-3 or TRBV12-4 and TRBJ1-5; possibly TRBD1 for D (5 bases). The CDR3 consists of 14 residues. V lost 4 bases and J lost 1, with 8 bases in between. The CDR3 region is CASSSWDSNQPQHF. The CDR3 DNA is TGTGCCAGCAGTTCCTGGGACAGCAATCAGCCCCAGCATTTT.

This clonotype was recorded a few times. The chain couples TRBV12-3 or TRBV12-4 to TRBJ2-1; a weak D match, TRBD2 (6 bases). The CDR3 consists of 14 residues. With 2 bases removed from V and 9 bases from J, the gap between germline ends came to 14 bases. CDR3 loop: CASSLTQGGIEQFF. The CDR3 nucleotides read TGTGCCAGCAGTTTAACGCAGGGCGGGATTGAGCAGTTCTTC.

The CDR3 here is CASNRAGGTEAFF. CDR3 nucleotides: TGTGCCAGCAATCGGGCAGGGGGCACTGAAGCTTTCTTT. The genes are TRBV6-1 and TRBJ1-1, with 7 bases lining up with TRBD1. V trimming: 7 bases; J trimming: 4 bases; junction bases outside the gene matches: 6. Germline values: CDR1 MNHNS, CDR2 SASEGT. The CDR3 consists of 13 residues.

This clonotype was picked up a small number of times. A much larger clone is a single base away; this may be a read error. The genes are TRBV29-1 and TRBJ2-3; 9 bases match TRBD2. Germline loops: CDR1 SQVTM, CDR2 ANQGSEA. This CDR3 contains 15 residues. With 3 bases clipped from V and 4 bases from J, the junction kept 8 bases outside the gene matches. The CDR3 reads CSVDGLAGAPDTQYF. The CDR3 DNA reads as TGCAGCGTTGATGGGTTAGCGGGAGCCCCAGATACGCAGTATTTT.

In its sample, this clonotype was seen a few times. The genes are TRBV6-1 and TRBJ1-3; maybe TRBD1 (6 bases). Trimming cost V 6 bases and J 4 bases, with 16 bases left between them. This CDR3 is 15 amino acids long. Germline V lookup: CDR1 MNHNS, CDR2 SASEGT. CDR3 in DNA: TGTGCCAGCAGCGTCCCGGGGGCGTGGGGAAACACCATATATTTT. Amino acid sequence: CASSVPGAWGNTIYF.

The J gene is TRBJ2-5, the V gene TRBV20-1; 7 nucleotides line up with TRBD2. V dropped 6 bases and J dropped 3; count of bases not matched to a gene: 13. The CDR3 is made up of 15 amino acids. Germline CDR1 DFQATT, CDR2 SNEGSKA (reference sequence). CDR3 DNA: TGCAGTGCCTCCCGGCCTGCGGGAGAGAAAGAGACCCAGTACTTC. Its protein is CSASRPAGEKETQYF.

This clonotype was observed a few times. This rearrangement joins TRBV5-1 to TRBJ2-3; TRBD1 is a possible D gene (5 bases). The CDR3 is 15 residues long. Per germline, CDR1 SGHRS and CDR2 YFSETQ. The germline V and J ends were trimmed by 2 bases and 11 bases, with 21 bases remaining between them. DNA of the CDR3: TGCGCCAGCAGCTTCTCCCCCCGCGAAGGGGTGAGGCAGTATTTT. This gives the protein CASSFSPREGVRQYF.

This clonotype showed up many times. The V gene is TRBV20-1, the J gene TRBJ2-3, with D possibly called TRBD1 or TRBD2 (5 bases each). CDR3 length equals 14 residues. Germline-derived CDR1 and CDR2 are DFQATT and SNEGSKA (reference sequence). Between the trimmed V and J ends, which lost 1 base and 2 bases, there was a span of 10 bases. CDR3 region: CSARGDDSTDTQYF. In DNA, the CDR3 is TGCAGTGCTAGAGGGGACGACTCCACAGATACGCAGTATTTT.

The CDR3 sequence is CASSSVWNTEAFF. The CDR3, as DNA: TGTGCCAGCAGTTCTGTTTGGAACACTGAAGCTTTCTTT. This chain connects TRBV27 to TRBJ1-1; no clear D. The germline CDR1 and CDR2 sequences are MNHEY and SMNVEV (reference sequence). V gave up 4 bases and J gave up 1 base, with 7 bases separating them. CDR3 length: 13 amino acids.

The sample holds many counts of this clonotype. The chain recombines TRBV28 with TRBJ2-3; 7 bases align to TRBD2. V lost 6 bases and J lost 6; bases outside the gene matches: 12. The CDR3 totals 15 residues. The germline gives CDR1 MDHEN, CDR2 SYDVKM. This chain's CDR3 is CASSLTSYGSDTQYF. CDR3 DNA sequence: TGTGCCAGCAGCCTGACTAGCTATGGTTCGGATACGCAGTATTTT.

This clonotype was recorded at least ten times. This chain connects TRBV9 to TRBJ2-3, with 10 bases fitting TRBD1. The germline CDR1 and CDR2 sequences are SGDLS and YYNGEE. Losses at the gene ends were 4 bases for V and 4 bases for J; bases not matched to a gene: 9. The CDR3 spans 16 residues. CDR3 nucleotides: TGTGCCAGCAGCAAGACCGGGACAGGGGTCGCAGATACGCAGTATTTT. Translating it yields CASSKTGTGVADTQYF.

This clonotype was counted many times. The J gene is TRBJ2-1, the V gene TRBV20-1; D unclear. V lost 6 bases, J lost 0 bases, and 12 bases lay in between. Germline CDR1 and CDR2: DFQATT and SNEGSKA (reference sequence). This CDR3 region has 14 residues. This chain's CDR3 is CSARTASSYNEQFF. In DNA form, the CDR3 reads TGCAGTGCGAGGACGGCTAGCTCCTACAATGAGCAGTTCTTC.

This clonotype was seen repeatedly, ten times or more. This CDR3 reads CASSPTGGGFYEQYF. CDR3 coding DNA: TGTGCCAGCTCACCTACAGGGGGCGGATTCTACGAGCAGTACTTC. J is TRBJ2-7 and V is TRBV18; 9 bases match TRBD1. This CDR3 contains 15 residues. Germline lookup yields CDR1 KGHSH and CDR2 LQKENI. V shed 3 bases, J shed 3 bases, and the junction held 6 bases outside the gene matches.

The genes are TRBV6-1 and TRBJ2-7, with D unclear. The CDR3 has 14 residues. Trimming left V 6 bases short and J 1 base short, with 13 bases between. The germline gives CDR1 MNHNS, CDR2 SASEGT. The CDR3 DNA reads TGTGCCAGCAGCGCTAGGGTTGTTTCCTACGAGCAGTACTTC. Translation gives CASSARVVSYEQYF.

The V and J genes are TRBV7-9 and TRBJ1-1; 7 positions match TRBD1. Germline-derived CDR1 and CDR2 are SEHNR and FQNEAQ (reference sequence). This CDR3 has 16 amino acids. Trimming removed 3 bases from V and 0 bases from J; junction bases left unmatched: 7. CDR3 sequence reads: CASSFWTGRVNTEAFF. The CDR3 DNA sequence: TGTGCCAGCAGCTTCTGGACAGGCCGGGTGAACACTGAAGCTTTCTTT.

This clonotype was seen ten or more times. The rearrangement links TRBV28 to TRBJ1-6, with 10 positions matching TRBD1. Trimming cost V 6 bases and J 10 bases; bases outside gene matches: 9. CDR1 is MDHEN and CDR2 is SYDVKM in the germline V gene. CDR3 length equals 15 residues. The CDR3 spells CASRVTTGGASPLHF. The CDR3 region has the DNA TGTGCCAGCAGAGTTACGACAGGGGGCGCCTCACCCCTCCACTTT.

There are many counts of this clonotype. The chain has TRBV7-3 and TRBJ2-3; 9 nucleotides match TRBD1. Germline V gene data show CDR1 as SGHTA and CDR2 as FQGTGA. J was trimmed by 4 bases and V by 4 bases; bases with no gene match: 9. The CDR3 runs to 16 residues. CDR3 sequence reads: CASSSMGTGIADTQYF. The CDR3 DNA reads TGTGCCAGCAGCTCGATGGGGACAGGGATTGCAGATACGCAGTATTTT.

This clonotype was observed a handful of times. The chain is built from TRBV7-9 and TRBJ2-4, with D possibly matching TRBD2 (6 bases). V dropped 4 bases and J dropped 3 bases, with 13 bases sitting between them. The CDR3 has 15 amino acids. Per germline, CDR1 SEHNR and CDR2 FQNEAQ (reference sequence). The CDR3 loop reads CASSSYEEGKNIQYF. The CDR3 region has the DNA TGTGCCAGCAGCTCTTATGAGGAGGGCAAAAACATTCAGTACTTC.

This clonotype was picked up a small number of times. The V call is TRBV7-9, the J call TRBJ1-2; 9 bases match TRBD1. V dropped 5 bases and J dropped 7; count of bases not matched to a gene: 8. CDR1 is SEHNR, CDR2 FQNEAQ, per germline (reference sequence). The CDR3 covers 14 residues. In nucleotides, the CDR3 is TGTGCCAGCAGCATTAACGACAGGGGGTTTGGCTACACCTTC. Its protein is CASSINDRGFGYTF.

This clonotype was seen ten or more times. The gene calls are TRBV4-2 and TRBJ2-3; TRBD2 matches 7 bases. The junction had 6 bases not matched to a gene; V was cut back by 0 bases and J by 3 bases. The CDR3 has 16 amino acids. Germline CDR1 reads LGHNA; CDR2 reads YNFKEQ. CDR3 DNA sequence: TGTGCCAGCAGCCAAGACCGCGGGAGTGGGACAGATACGCAGTATTTT. Protein sequence: CASSQDRGSGTDTQYF.

Remarks on this clonotype: A read error may be the cause here, since a much bigger clone is one base away. The chain combines TRBV5-5 with TRBJ1-5; 8 bases are shared with TRBD1. CDR1 is SGHKS and CDR2 is YYEKEE in the germline V gene (reference sequence). J gave up 0 bases and V 4 bases, and 3 bases lay outside the gene matches. The CDR3 has 15 amino acids. CDR3 nucleotides: TGTGCCAGCAGCGAACAGGGGGGTAGCAATCAGCCCCAGCATTTT. Protein product: CASSEQGGSNQPQHF.

V gene TRBV5-6 combines with J gene TRBJ1-4, with no clear D. The germline V gene encodes CDR1 SGHDT and CDR2 YYEEEE. V dropped 0 bases and J dropped 8 bases, with 11 bases sitting between them. The CDR3 has 14 amino acids. The CDR3 reads CASSLALNGEKLFF. CDR3 bases: TGTGCCAGCAGCTTGGCTCTAAACGGGGAAAAACTGTTTTTT. Full variable domain (remainder filled in from reference TRBV5-6 and TRBJ1-4): DAGVTQSPTHLIKTRGQQVTLRCSPKSGHDTVSWYQQALGQGPQFIFQYYEEEERQRGNFPDRFSGHQFPNYSSELNVNALLLGDSALYLCASSLALNGEKLFFGSGTQLSVL.

This clonotype was seen ten or more times. The chain recombines TRBV10-3 with TRBJ2-5, with 7 positions matching TRBD2. The trim removed 6 bases at V and 1 base at J, leaving 2 bases unmatched. This CDR3 has 13 residues. Looked up from germline, CDR1 is ENHRY and CDR2 is SYGVKD. Written as DNA, the CDR3 is TGTGCCATCAGACCTAGCGGCCAAGAGACCCAGTACTTC. It encodes CAIRPSGQETQYF.